Below, 8 T cell receptor beta chains from the same sample are listed, as sequenced in a study of Ad26.COV2.S vaccination and SARS-CoV-2 variants. Using immunoSEQ multiplex PCR, the repertoire was profiled, and TCRdb retains in-frame clones only, with some absent. Here the sample spans about 180,000 clones, 87% being singletons. The source material was peripheral blood, sampled after recovery from COVID-19. All receptors come from a human donor who had recovered from COVID-19.

The J gene is TRBJ2-7, the V gene TRBV18; D may correspond to TRBD1 or TRBD2 (5 bases each). Trimming stripped 6 bases from V and 5 bases from J, with 14 bases between. This CDR3 comprises 13 residues. In germline, CDR1 is KGHSH, CDR2 LQKENI. The CDR3 bases are TGTGCCAGCTCTCTGACATTGGGACACGAGCAGTACTTC. Amino acids: CASSLTLGHEQYF.

The gene calls are TRBV6-4 and TRBJ1-6, with TRBD1 identical over 7 bases. The CDR3 length is 15 residues. Germline CDR1 is MRHNA and CDR2 is SNTAGT. The J segment lost 7 bases and the V segment lost 5 bases, leaving 8 bases of the junction unmatched. The CDR3 DNA reads TGTGCCAGCAGTCCACAGGGGTTGGGCAATTCACCCCTCCACTTT. It specifies CASSPQGLGNSPLHF.

The sample holds one count of this clone. The rearrangement uses TRBV4-1 and TRBJ1-2; D gene uncertain. Trimming removed 0 bases at V and 8 bases at J, with 7 bases between. Germline CDR1 reads MGHRA; CDR2 reads YSYEKL. The CDR3 length is 12 residues. The CDR3 bases are TGCGCCAGCAGCCAAGAAATGCGGGGCTACACCTTC. Residues: CASSQEMRGYTF.

The rearrangement uses TRBV11-2 and TRBJ2-7, with D unclear. Germline assignment: CDR1 SGHAT and CDR2 FQNNGV. Trimming stripped 6 bases from V and 2 bases from J, with 11 bases between. This CDR3 is built from 13 residues. The CDR3 region has the DNA TGTGCCAGCAGGTTGGGCCCAACCTACGAGCAGTACTTC. It translates to CASRLGPTYEQYF.

The chain joins TRBV19 to TRBJ2-5; tentatively, D is TRBD1 (6 bases). V was pared by 5 bases and J by 3 bases, with 16 bases between. The V gene's germline CDR1 is LNHDA and CDR2 SQIVND (reference sequence). The CDR3 extends over 15 amino acids. Written as DNA, the CDR3 is TGTGCCAGTAGTCCGTACAGGGTAGGAGAAGAGACCCAGTACTTC. Residues: CASSPYRVGEETQYF.

The chain couples TRBV29-1 to TRBJ2-2; perhaps TRBD2 as D (6 bases). The germline V gene encodes CDR1 SQVTM and CDR2 ANQGSEA. Trimming stripped 6 bases from V and 1 base from J, with 12 bases between. CDR3 length equals 14 residues. The CDR3: CSVLGLLNTGELFF. CDR3 sequence (DNA): TGCAGCGTCCTGGGACTTCTGAACACCGGGGAGCTGTTTTTT.

The rearrangement uses TRBV7-3 and TRBJ1-2; 9 bases are a match to TRBD1. The CDR3 is made up of 16 amino acids. Trimming at V came to 4 bases and at J to 3 bases, leaving 9 bases not matched to a gene. CDR1 and CDR2 from the germline V gene are SGHTA and FQGTGA. CDR3 region: CASSSTGGVRDYGYTF. The CDR3 DNA reads TGTGCCAGCAGCTCCACAGGGGGCGTTCGTGACTATGGCTACACCTTC.

The CDR3 sequence: CASLSGTANTGELFF. CDR3 in DNA: TGTGCCAGCCTTTCCGGGACAGCGAACACCGGGGAGCTGTTTTTT. V is TRBV25-1 and J is TRBJ2-2, with 7 bases lining up with TRBD1. CDR3 length equals 15 residues. Germline V CDR1 and CDR2: MGHDK, SYGVNS. The J segment lost 0 bases and the V segment lost 8 bases, leaving 6 bases of the junction unmatched.